The TCR beta chain under discussion was sequenced for a study of control samples from healthy donors and cancer patients. The CDR3 has 15 residues. V lost 0 bases and J lost 8, with 16 bases in between. Germline lookup yields CDR1 ENHRY and CDR2 SYGVKD. Produced via immunoSEQ multiplex PCR; TCRdb's table is partial and in-frame only. In the table there are 150,000 to 200,000 clones, 85% to 95% of which are singletons. The genes are TRBV10-3 and TRBJ1-2; tentatively, D is TRBD1 (5 bases). Sequences were obtained from blood. The source is a man younger than 35 in good health. In DNA, the CDR3 is TGTGCCATCAGTGAGTCGCTCGGGCAGGGTGGAGGCTACACCTTC. Its protein product is CAISESLGQGGGYTF.